This TCR beta chain was documented in a study of blood T cells in healthy people across ages. Study-wide context: There was about one barcoded beta molecule captured by template switching per two T cells.

Per germline, CDR1 SGDLS and CDR2 YYNGEE. V was pared by 0 bases and J by 6 bases, with 4 bases of the junction left unmatched. This CDR3 is built from 16 residues. Then a second PCR, running roughly 7 to 11 cycles, was carried out with a sample-barcoded 5' primer and a J-beta primer mix. A single record per CDR3 protein comes from TCRdb applying MiXCR to the 5' RACE reads. The sample has approximately 290,000 distinct CDR3 sequences, 27% seen once. The source is a woman aged 70 to 79 in good health. Sample: blood. The rearrangement uses TRBV9 and TRBJ2-1; 12 bases agree with TRBD2. The CDR3 reads CASSVDLGLAGNEQFF. The CDR3 nucleotides read TGTGCCAGCAGCGTAGATCTGGGACTAGCGGGCAATGAGCAGTTCTTC.